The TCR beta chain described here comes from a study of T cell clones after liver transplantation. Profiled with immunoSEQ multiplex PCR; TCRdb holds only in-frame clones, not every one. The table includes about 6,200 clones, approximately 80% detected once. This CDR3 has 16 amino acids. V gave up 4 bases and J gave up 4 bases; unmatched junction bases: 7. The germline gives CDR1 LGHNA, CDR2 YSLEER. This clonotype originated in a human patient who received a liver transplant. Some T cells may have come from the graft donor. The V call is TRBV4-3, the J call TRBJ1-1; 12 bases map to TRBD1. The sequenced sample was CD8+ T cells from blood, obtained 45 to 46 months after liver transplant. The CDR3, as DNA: TGCGCCAGCAGCCCCGGGACAGGGGGCCATGGCACTGAAGCTTTCTTT. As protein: CASSPGTGGHGTEAFF.